A single sample is the source of the 20 T cell receptor beta chains below, sequenced in a study of T-cell memory formation after mild COVID-19. TCRdb reprocessed the 5' RACE reads via MiXCR and lists one record per CDR3 protein. The sample contains some 340,000 distinct CDR3 sequences, over 10% of which appear only once. The sequenced sample was PBMCs or a T cell subset sorted from them (not recorded which). The source is a man aged 18 to 30 who had mild COVID-19 (a few samples of this study predate the infection). Cell type and time point are not known.

CDR3 in DNA: TGTGCCAGCAGTTTGGGGACTAGCCCCTACGAGCAGTACGTC. As protein: CASSLGTSPYEQYV. The gene calls are TRBV28 and TRBJ2-7; 9 nucleotides agree with TRBD2. After removal of 3 bases from V and 2 bases from J, the junction contained 2 bases not matched to a gene. This CDR3 has 14 amino acids. Germline V gene data show CDR1 as MDHEN and CDR2 as SYDVKM.

In its sample, this clonotype was seen many times. The V gene is TRBV11-2, the J gene TRBJ2-1, with TRBD2 matching 15 bases. With 1 base clipped from V and 10 bases from J, the junction kept 2 bases outside the gene matches. Germline V gives CDR1 SGHAT, CDR2 FQNNGV. The CDR3 has 15 amino acids. The CDR3 region is CASSLGTSGGAEQFF. CDR3 bases: TGTGCCAGCAGCTTAGGGACTAGCGGGGGGGCCGAGCAGTTCTTC.

This clonotype was counted ten times or more. One junction end disagrees with the germline gene, perhaps due to a read error. The gene calls are TRBV7-2 and TRBJ1-6; TRBD1 might be the D (6 bases). CDR3 length: 13 residues. Germline CDR1 and CDR2: SGHTA and FQGNSA. In DNA, the CDR3 is TGTGCCAGCAGCTTAGACTTGCCGGGGACACTATACTTT. It yields the protein CASSLDLPGTLYF.

The J gene is TRBJ2-5, the V gene TRBV6-5; D gene ambiguous. The CDR3 is 16 residues long. Trimming left V 0 bases short and J 1 base short, with 12 bases between. CDR1 is MNHEY and CDR2 is SVGAGI in the germline V gene. The CDR3, as DNA: TGTGCCAGCAGTTACTCGACCGGACCTCTCCAAGAGACCCAGTACTTC. Protein sequence: CASSYSTGPLQETQYF.

V gene TRBV6-2 or TRBV6-3 combines with J gene TRBJ2-5, with D unresolved. The CDR3 spans 14 residues. V was trimmed by 2 bases and J by 2 bases, leaving 9 bases between them. Germline V lookup: CDR1 MNHEY, CDR2 SVGEGT. The CDR3 reads CASSYQRRQETQYF. The CDR3, as DNA: TGTGCCAGCAGTTACCAACGTAGACAAGAGACCCAGTACTTC.

This clonotype has a count of ten or more. As DNA, the CDR3 is TGCGCCAGCAGCAGGGGGGGCCTAGGAGGAGAGACCCAGTACTTC. Amino acid sequence: CASSRGGLGGETQYF. V is TRBV5-1 and J is TRBJ2-5, with a tentative D call TRBD2 (7 bases). This CDR3 has 15 amino acids. Germline V CDR1 and CDR2: SGHRS, YFSETQ. Trimming pared 4 bases from V and 4 bases from J, leaving 17 bases between.

This clonotype was picked up many times. CDR3: CASSFVRDLNTEAFF. The CDR3 nucleotides read TGTGCCAGCAGCTTTGTCAGGGACCTGAACACTGAAGCTTTCTTT. This rearrangement joins TRBV7-9 to TRBJ1-1, with TRBD1 as a possible D gene (5 bases). The germline CDR1 and CDR2 sequences are SEHNR and FQNEAQ (reference sequence). The CDR3 loop spans 15 amino acids. Trimming shortened V by 3 bases and J by 0 bases, and 11 bases separated the two germline ends.

The chain combines TRBV15 with TRBJ1-5; 7 positions agree with TRBD1. The J segment lost 7 bases and the V segment lost 5 bases, leaving 5 bases of the junction unmatched. CDR1 LNHNV and CDR2 YYDKDF come from the germline V gene (reference sequence). The CDR3 consists of 13 residues. The CDR3 reads CATSAQGRQPQHF. The DNA for the CDR3 is TGTGCCACCAGCGCACAGGGGAGACAGCCCCAGCATTTT.

This chain uses TRBV20-1 with TRBJ2-3; D might be TRBD1 (6 bases). CDR1 is DFQATT, CDR2 SNEGSKA, per germline (reference sequence). CDR3 length: 15 amino acids. V lost 5 bases to trimming and J lost 3 bases, with 18 bases between them. The CDR3 protein is CSAPDQGWVTDTQYF. CDR3 nucleotides: TGCAGTGCTCCGGACCAGGGGTGGGTGACAGATACGCAGTATTTT.

The V gene is TRBV4-2, the J gene TRBJ2-5; D possibly corresponds to TRBD2 (6 bases). This CDR3 region has 16 residues. CDR1 and CDR2 from the germline V gene are LGHNA and YNFKEQ. Trimming removed 0 bases from V and 2 bases from J, with 13 bases in between. CDR3 in amino acids: CASSQDWGGRQETQYF. The CDR3 DNA is TGTGCCAGCAGCCAAGATTGGGGAGGAAGACAAGAGACCCAGTACTTC.

The V gene is TRBV6-5, the J gene TRBJ1-5; D might be TRBD1 (5 bases). This CDR3 has 13 residues. The ends were cut back, 5 bases at V and 6 bases at J, with 11 bases in the middle. Germline values: CDR1 MNHEY, CDR2 SVGAGI. CDR3 in DNA: TGTGCCAGCAGTCGAACAGGCTTTCAGCCCCAGCATTTT. Protein sequence: CASSRTGFQPQHF.

V is TRBV12-3 or TRBV12-4 and J is TRBJ2-2, with 13 bases that match TRBD2. The V gene end was trimmed by 6 bases and the J gene end by 7 bases; junction bases not matched to a gene: 5. This CDR3 spans 15 amino acids. CDR3 nucleotide sequence: TGTGCCAGCAGCTGGACTAGCGGGGGTCACGGGGAGCTGTTTTTT. It codes for CASSWTSGGHGELFF.

A few counts support this clonotype. The chain combines TRBV4-1 with TRBJ1-1, with a weak D call TRBD1 (5 bases). In germline, CDR1 is MGHRA, CDR2 YSYEKL. The V end was cut by 1 base, the J end by 10 bases, with 16 bases between. The CDR3 is 14 residues long. Here the CDR3 reads CASSQAPGQSGAFF. Here the CDR3 DNA reads TGCGCCAGCAGCCAAGCCCCGGGGCAGAGTGGAGCTTTCTTT.

CDR3 amino acids: CASSLSTDRVYGYTF. The CDR3 nucleotides read TGTGCCAGCAGTTTATCGACAGACAGAGTCTATGGCTACACCTTC. The J gene is TRBJ1-2, the V gene TRBV27; D may be TRBD1 (5 bases). This CDR3 is 15 amino acids long. Looked up from germline, CDR1 is MNHEY and CDR2 is SMNVEV (reference sequence). Trimming took off 0 bases at V and 4 bases at J, with 12 bases between the two ends.

The genes are TRBV4-2 and TRBJ2-3, with TRBD2 as a possible D gene (5 bases). This CDR3 is 13 amino acids long. Looked up from germline, CDR1 is LGHNA and CDR2 is YNFKEQ. Trimming cost V 4 bases and J 7 bases, with 12 bases left between them. In DNA form, the CDR3 reads TGTGCCAGCAGCCCTTCGGGGTCGAATACGCAGTATTTT. Translating it yields CASSPSGSNTQYF.

This clonotype appeared a few times. The V gene is TRBV5-1, the J gene TRBJ1-3; D is possibly TRBD1 (5 bases). The CDR3 is 12 residues long. The V end was cut by 7 bases, the J end by 0 bases, with 5 bases between. CDR1 SGHRS and CDR2 YFSETQ come from the germline V gene. The CDR3 coding sequence is TGCGCCAGCCAGGGCTCTGGAAACACCATATATTTT. Translating gives CASQGSGNTIYF.

The V gene is TRBV4-3, the J gene TRBJ2-2, with D maybe TRBD2 (5 bases). Deletions cut 1 base from V and 0 bases from J, with 6 bases between. CDR3 length: 15 residues. Germline CDR1 is LGHNA and CDR2 is YSLEER. DNA for the CDR3: TGCGCCAGCAGCCAAGCCGGGGCGAACACCGGGGAGCTGTTTTTT. Translation: CASSQAGANTGELFF.

In this sample, this clonotype turned up a few times. The rearrangement uses TRBV4-2 and TRBJ2-7, with D hard to call. The V gene's germline CDR1 is LGHNA and CDR2 YNFKEQ. Trimming removed 0 bases at V and 5 bases at J, with 8 bases between. The CDR3 has 13 amino acids. The CDR3 here is CASSQDGLNEQYF. The CDR3 bases are TGTGCCAGCAGCCAAGATGGGCTCAACGAGCAGTACTTC.

This chain connects TRBV4-1 to TRBJ2-7; 7 nucleotides align to TRBD1. From germline, CDR1 is MGHRA and CDR2 YSYEKL. V was pared by 2 bases and J by 3 bases, with 7 bases of the junction left unmatched. This CDR3 has 15 residues. This CDR3 is CASSQPVRGFYEQYF. The DNA of the CDR3 is TGCGCCAGCAGCCAACCGGTCAGGGGGTTCTACGAGCAGTACTTC.

The CDR3 sequence: CASSEDGGIYNEQFF. The CDR3 DNA follows: TGTGCCAGCAGTGAGGACGGGGGGATCTACAATGAGCAGTTCTTC. This rearrangement joins TRBV12-3 or TRBV12-4 to TRBJ2-1; 7 bases are a match to TRBD2. V lost 5 bases to trimming and J lost 3 bases; unmatched junction nucleotides: 7. The CDR3 length is 15 residues.